The 18 T cell receptor beta chains in this list originate from one sample, sequenced in a study of siplizumab effects on memory and regulatory T cells. Clones were sequenced by immunoSEQ multiplex PCR, and TCRdb holds only the in-frame ones, with some missing. This table holds roughly 69,000 clones, less than 85% found once. Source material: memory CD4+ T cells sorted from blood. All receptors derive from a human donor in good health.

The V and J genes are TRBV30 and TRBJ1-5, with a possible D match to TRBD1 (5 bases). Germline V gene lookup returns CDR1 GTSNPN and CDR2 SVGIG (reference sequence). CDR3 length: 17 amino acids. The V gene lost 0 bases and the J gene lost 6 bases, with 21 bases spanning the gap. In DNA form, the CDR3 reads TGTGCCTGGAGTGTACAAAGTTGGGAGGGGATTAGTCAGCCCCAGCATTTT. It yields the protein CAWSVQSWEGISQPQHF.

The chain couples TRBV7-3 to TRBJ1-2; tentative D call: TRBD1 (5 bases). Trimming took off 1 base at V and 4 bases at J, with 7 bases between the two ends. From germline, CDR1 is SGHTA and CDR2 FQGTGA. This CDR3 is built from 13 residues. CDR3 residues: CASSLMQGYGYTF. The CDR3, as DNA: TGTGCCAGCAGCTTAATGCAGGGCTATGGCTACACCTTC. Drawing the rest from reference TRBV7-3 and TRBJ1-2, the complete variable domain is GAGVSQTPSNKVTEKGKYVELRCDPISGHTALYWYRQSLGQGPEFLIYFQGTGAADDSGLPNDRFFAVRPEGSVSTLKIQRTERGDSAVYLCASSLMQGYGYTFGSGTRLTVV.

The J gene is TRBJ2-3, the V gene TRBV27, with TRBD2 matching 11 bases. Germline trimming cut 3 bases from V and 9 bases from J; bases unmatched to any gene: 23. From germline, CDR1 is MNHEY and CDR2 SMNVEV (reference sequence). The CDR3 spans 20 residues. DNA of the CDR3: TGTGCCAGCAGTTTCGGCTCTAGCGGGAGGCCTACAGCTCCCGCGGGGACGCAGTATTTT. It specifies CASSFGSSGRPTAPAGTQYF.

There are a few counts of this clone. This chain links TRBV6-5 with TRBJ1-2; maybe TRBD1 (6 bases). Trimming removed 6 bases at V and 2 bases at J, with 10 bases between. Germline V lookup: CDR1 MNHEY, CDR2 SVGAGI. The CDR3 covers 13 residues. The CDR3 region is CASRYQGNYGYTF. The CDR3 coding sequence is TGTGCCAGCAGATATCAGGGGAACTATGGCTACACCTTC.

The chain combines TRBV14 with TRBJ2-1, with D possibly being TRBD1 (5 bases). Trimming took 4 bases from V and 2 from J, leaving 6 bases between them. The CDR3 spans 13 residues. Looked up from germline, CDR1 is SGHDN and CDR2 is FVKESK. The CDR3 DNA reads TGTGCCAGCAGCCGGGGCACCTACAATGAGCAGTTCTTC. Amino acids: CASSRGTYNEQFF.

This chain connects TRBV5-6 to TRBJ1-2; D call uncertain. The V end lost 0 bases, the J end lost 8 bases, and 11 bases lay between the germline ends. The germline gives CDR1 SGHDT, CDR2 YYEEEE. This CDR3 is 13 amino acids long. The CDR3 DNA follows: TGTGCCAGCAGCTTGGCCGGGAAAGACGGCTACACCTTC. Its translation: CASSLAGKDGYTF.

The chain employs TRBV7-2 and TRBJ2-1; weak D call: TRBD2 (6 bases). The CDR3 totals 13 residues. V lost 6 bases and J 13 bases, leaving 19 bases between the germline ends. Germline CDR1 and CDR2: SGHTA and FQGNSA. The CDR3 nucleotides read TGTGCCAGCAGGATGCGGGGCCCCGCGACCCAGTTCTTC. Its translation is CASRMRGPATQFF.

This sequence joins TRBV5-6 and TRBJ1-4; perhaps TRBD1 as D (5 bases). V lost 0 bases to trimming and J lost 5 bases, with 11 bases between them. This CDR3 region has 15 residues. Germline-derived CDR1 and CDR2 are SGHDT and YYEEEE. The CDR3 bases are TGTGCCAGCAGCTTGGAGGGGTCCAAAAATGAAAAACTGTTTTTT. Protein: CASSLEGSKNEKLFF.

CDR3 DNA sequence: TGTGCCAGCACGGACGTTAGCAATCAGCCCCAGCATTTT. It specifies CASTDVSNQPQHF. The chain employs TRBV6-1 and TRBJ1-5; D call uncertain. The V end lost 7 bases, the J end lost 0 bases, and 7 bases lay between the germline ends. CDR3 length equals 13 residues. The germline CDR1 and CDR2 sequences are MNHNS and SASEGT.

The chain is built from TRBV19 and TRBJ1-1; no definite D call. Trimming shortened V by 3 bases and J by 9 bases, and 17 bases separated the two germline ends. The CDR3 is made up of 14 amino acids. Germline-derived CDR1 and CDR2 are LNHDA and SQIVND (reference sequence). CDR3 sequence: CASSIRLSGTQAFF. In DNA form, the CDR3 reads TGTGCCAGTAGTATCAGACTAAGCGGCACCCAAGCTTTCTTT.

The chain links TRBV27 to TRBJ2-5, with TRBD2 identical over 10 bases. CDR1 MNHEY and CDR2 SMNVEV come from the germline V gene (reference sequence). V was pared by 3 bases and J by 4 bases, with 5 bases of the junction left unmatched. The CDR3 loop spans 15 amino acids. The CDR3 reads CASSFSSSGGETQYF. The CDR3 DNA reads TGTGCCAGCAGTTTCTCTTCTAGCGGGGGAGAGACCCAGTACTTC.

This sequence joins TRBV23-1 and TRBJ2-7; D unclear. TRBV23-1 qualifies as an ORF whose function is uncertain. The CDR3 extends over 15 amino acids. The V and J ends lost 0 bases and 5 bases respectively, with 14 bases between them. CDR3 residues: CASSQSADLTNEQYF. As DNA, the CDR3 is TGCGCCAGCAGTCAATCCGCGGACCTAACTAACGAGCAGTACTTC.

CDR3 amino acids: CASLASGAYEQYF. The CDR3 DNA reads as TGTGCTAGTCTAGCTAGCGGGGCCTACGAGCAGTACTTC. This rearrangement joins TRBV12-5 to TRBJ2-7, with TRBD2 matching 9 bases. CDR1 is LGHNT, CDR2 FRNRAP, per germline. V was pared by 8 bases and J by 2 bases, with 4 bases of the junction left unmatched. The CDR3 consists of 13 residues.

This rearrangement joins TRBV11-1 to TRBJ2-5, with a possible D match to TRBD1 (5 bases). V gave up 5 bases and J gave up 0 bases, with 10 bases separating them. The CDR3 loop spans 14 amino acids. Germline V gene data show CDR1 as SGHAT and CDR2 as FQDESV (reference sequence). The CDR3 loop reads CASSLGHNQETQYF. The CDR3 nucleotides are TGTGCCAGCAGCCTCGGACATAACCAAGAGACCCAGTACTTC.

The chain recombines TRBV12-2 with TRBJ1-2. TRBV12-2 counts as a pseudogene. The CDR3 sequence is 15 residues long. CDR3 DNA: TGTGCAAGTCGCTTAGTTCCGGGGGCGGACTATGGCTACACCTTC. Amino acid sequence: CASRLVPGADYGYTF.

This clone came up a few times. V is TRBV5-1 and J is TRBJ2-5, with D possibly matching TRBD1 (5 bases). The CDR3 consists of 13 residues. Between the trimmed V and J ends, which lost 2 bases and 2 bases, there was a span of 7 bases. Germline CDR1 reads SGHRS; CDR2 reads YFSETQ. In DNA form, the CDR3 reads TGCGCCAGCAGCTTCTCAGGGCAAGAGACCCAGTACTTC. It encodes CASSFSGQETQYF.

The genes are TRBV27 and TRBJ2-5; 9 nucleotides match TRBD1. The DNA end lines up better with TRBJ2-7; the J call may be wrong. CDR3 length: 14 amino acids. CDR1 MNHEY and CDR2 SMNVEV come from the germline V gene (reference sequence). CDR3 sequence (DNA): TGTGCCAGCAGTTATACCGGGACAGGGTACGAGCAGTACTTC. This gives the protein CASSYTGTGYEQYF.

The rearrangement links TRBV5-4 to TRBJ2-1; D remains unclear. The CDR3 covers 12 residues. V lost 0 bases and J lost 6, with 4 bases in between. The germline V gene encodes CDR1 SGHNT and CDR2 YYREEE (reference sequence). CDR3 DNA: TGTGCCAGCAGCTTGGCTTTCAATGAGCAGTTCTTC. This gives the protein CASSLAFNEQFF.